This T cell receptor beta chain was profiled in a study of T-cell reconstitution after alpha-beta-depleted transplantation in children. CDR3 length: 17 residues. The V end was cut by 4 bases, the J end by 3 bases, with 21 bases between. CDR1 and CDR2 from the germline V gene are SNHLY and FYNNEI. A few counts support this clonotype. During its preparation, the TCRbeta library received unique molecular identifiers. TCRdb re-called the PCR reads through MiXCR, storing one row per CDR3 protein. The sample shows about a million distinct CDR3 sequences, about 29% of them seen only once. The specimen comprised PBMCs, mostly from graft donor cells, sampled 360 days after TCRalphabeta/CD19-depleted stem cell transplant. This receptor was identified in a boy younger than two who had a stem cell transplant for SCID, so the T cells may come from the graft donor. This chain connects TRBV2 to TRBJ2-5, with a weak D call TRBD1 (5 bases). CDR3 coding DNA: TGTGCCAGCAGTGTTACCCCAGGGCTAGTAAAAAAAGAGACCCAGTACTTC. As protein: CASSVTPGLVKKETQYF.